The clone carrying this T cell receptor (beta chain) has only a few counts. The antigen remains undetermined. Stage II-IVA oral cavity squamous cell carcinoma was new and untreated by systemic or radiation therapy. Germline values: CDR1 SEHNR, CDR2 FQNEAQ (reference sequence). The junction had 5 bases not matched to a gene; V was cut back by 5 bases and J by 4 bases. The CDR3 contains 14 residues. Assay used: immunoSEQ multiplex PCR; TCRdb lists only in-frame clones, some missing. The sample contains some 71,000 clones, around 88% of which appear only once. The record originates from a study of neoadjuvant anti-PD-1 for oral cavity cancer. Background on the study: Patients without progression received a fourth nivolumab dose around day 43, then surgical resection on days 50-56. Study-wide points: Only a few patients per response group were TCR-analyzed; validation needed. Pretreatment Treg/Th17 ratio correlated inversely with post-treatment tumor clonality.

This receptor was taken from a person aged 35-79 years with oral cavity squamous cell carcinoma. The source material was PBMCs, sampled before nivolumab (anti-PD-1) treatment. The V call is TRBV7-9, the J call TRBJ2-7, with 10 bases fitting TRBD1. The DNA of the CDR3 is TGTGCCAGCAGCGTCGGACAGGGGGGTTACGAGCAGTACTTC. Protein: CASSVGQGGYEQYF.